The source of this TCR beta chain is a study of identical twins. Findings and caveats of the study: For monozygotic twins, models underestimated out-of-frame TCR alpha sharing. Memory repertoires showed no such pattern, whereas abundant cord blood beta clonotypes carried fewer insertions. The study found excess low generation probability among twin-shared out-of-frame alpha sequences.

Healthy Caucasians, and only they, were the donors. TCRdb re-derived calls from the 5' RACE reads in MiXCR, one entry per CDR3 protein. The repertoire holds hundreds of thousands of distinct CDR3 sequences, roughly 7.2% seen once, with 1.6% in the top ten. CDR3 size: 12 residues. Germline CDR1 reads MDHEN; CDR2 reads SYDVKM. This clonotype has only a few counts. Its antigen is unknown. The sample also formed part of further work on yellow fever vaccine responses in identical twins.

The V call is TRBV28, the J call TRBJ2-5; weak D call: TRBD2 (6 bases). Sequenced input: PBMCs. This TCR derives from a woman aged 18-30 years in good health. For the CDR3, the DNA is TGTGCGATCCAACGGGAGATGGAGACCCAGTACTTC. Amino acids: CAIQREMETQYF. Supplemented by reference TRBV28 and TRBJ2-5, the full variable domain reads DVKVTQSSRYLVKRTGEKVFLECVQDMDHENMFWYRQDPGLGLRLIYFSYDVKMKEKGDIPEGYSVSREKKERFSLILESASTNQTSMYLCAIQREMETQYFGPGTRLLVL.